One sample yielded the 12 T cell receptor beta chains listed below, sequenced in a study of shared clonotypes between healthy human individuals. Produced via immunoSEQ multiplex PCR; TCRdb's table is partial and in-frame only. Of 650,000 to 800,000 clones in the sample, over 55% were seen once. The specimen sequenced was memory CD4+ T cells sorted from blood. Subset given: CD45RA-negative fraction. The receptors were gathered from a woman in her twenties or thirties in good health.

The chain carries TRBV11-2 and TRBJ2-3; possible D gene TRBD2, 6 bases. V lost 5 bases and J lost 4, with 13 bases in between. The CDR3 is 14 residues long. In germline, CDR1 is SGHAT, CDR2 FQNNGV. This chain's CDR3 is CASSAGSHPDTQYF. For the CDR3, the DNA is TGTGCCAGCAGCGCGGGATCCCATCCAGATACGCAGTATTTT.

The chain uses TRBV2 and TRBJ2-1; D is uncertain. The CDR3 is made up of 17 amino acids. CDR1 SNHLY and CDR2 FYNNEI come from the germline V gene. Trimming took off 0 bases at V and 3 bases at J, with 15 bases between the two ends. In nucleotides, the CDR3 is TGTGCCAGCAGTGAAGCGCTTCTACGGGTGCGCTACAATGAGCAGTTCTTC. The encoded protein is CASSEALLRVRYNEQFF.

This clone was recorded many times. The chain joins TRBV7-8 to TRBJ1-1, with unresolved D. CDR3 length equals 12 residues. The V gene's germline CDR1 is SGHVS and CDR2 FQNEAQ. The ends were cut back, 2 bases at V and 10 bases at J, with 11 bases in the middle. This CDR3 reads CASSLLRHPAFF. The DNA of the CDR3 is TGTGCCAGCAGCTTACTTAGGCATCCAGCTTTCTTT.

This clone was observed a handful of times. Other DNA variants within this sample encode the same CDR3. V is TRBV6-4 and J is TRBJ2-2; D gene uncertain. Per the germline V gene, CDR1 is MRHNA and CDR2 is SNTAGT. This CDR3 is 13 amino acids long. Trimming removed 3 bases from V and 2 bases from J, with 4 bases in between. The CDR3 spells CASSETNTGELFF. As DNA, the CDR3 is TGTGCCAGCAGTGAGACCAACACCGGGGAGCTGTTTTTT.

V gene TRBV5-4 combines with J gene TRBJ2-7; D might be TRBD1 or TRBD2, each matching 5 bases. The germline V gene has CDR1 SGHNT and CDR2 YYREEE (reference sequence). The length of the CDR3 is 13 residues. V was clipped by 3 bases and J by 7 bases, with 14 bases between them. The CDR3 sequence: CASSSGRDPEQYF. The CDR3 DNA sequence: TGTGCCAGCAGCTCGGGACGGGACCCGGAGCAGTACTTC.

V usage is TRBV10-1 and J usage is TRBJ1-5; 7 bases line up with TRBD1. The J segment lost 0 bases and the V segment lost 6 bases, leaving 8 bases of the junction unmatched. The CDR3 has 16 amino acids. The germline V gene encodes CDR1 WNHNN and CDR2 SYGVQD (reference sequence). In DNA, the CDR3 is TGCGCCAGCAGGGACCGACAGGGCTATAGCAATCAGCCCCAGCATTTT. Its translation: CASRDRQGYSNQPQHF.

This chain uses TRBV6-5 with TRBJ2-7, with 11 bases aligning to TRBD1. Germline V CDR1 and CDR2: MNHEY, SVGAGI. The V segment lost 10 bases and the J segment 5 bases; nucleotides outside the gene matches: 7. This CDR3 is built from 13 residues. The CDR3 is CATRTGGADEQYF. DNA of the CDR3: TGTGCCACCCGGACAGGGGGCGCGGACGAGCAGTACTTC.

J is TRBJ1-4 and V is TRBV28; D remains ambiguous. Germline V lookup: CDR1 MDHEN, CDR2 SYDVKM. Trimming removed 2 bases at V and 1 base at J, with 11 bases between. This CDR3 has 16 residues. CDR3: CASSLGSVITNEKLFF. CDR3 coding DNA: TGTGCCAGCAGTTTAGGGTCCGTCATAACTAATGAAAAACTGTTTTTT.

The chain has TRBV13 and TRBJ1-2; TRBD1 matches 8 bases. The CDR3 has 15 residues. Germline V gives CDR1 PRHDT, CDR2 FYEKMQ (reference sequence). The junction had 9 bases not matched to a gene; V was cut back by 6 bases and J by 3 bases. This CDR3 reads CASRLQDRVDYGYTF. CDR3 nucleotide sequence: TGTGCCAGCAGGCTCCAGGACAGGGTTGACTATGGCTACACCTTC.

This clone was counted a single time. V gene TRBV11-2 combines with J gene TRBJ2-7, with 11 positions matching TRBD2. Germline V gives CDR1 SGHAT, CDR2 FQNNGV. CDR3 length: 15 residues. V was pared by 8 bases and J by 7 bases, with 13 bases of the junction left unmatched. The CDR3 spells CASARPLAGGVEQYF. CDR3 in DNA: TGTGCCAGCGCCCGGCCCCTAGCGGGAGGAGTAGAGCAGTACTTC.

The chain joins TRBV4-1 to TRBJ2-1, with TRBD2 matching 10 bases. Per germline, CDR1 MGHRA and CDR2 YSYEKL. This CDR3 comprises 16 residues. The ends lost 4 bases at V and 2 bases at J; junction bases unmatched: 5. The CDR3 region has the DNA TGCGCCAGCAGCCCAGGAGCGGGAGGGCCCTACAATGAGCAGTTCTTC. Its translation: CASSPGAGGPYNEQFF.

The chain carries TRBV27 and TRBJ1-1; 9 nucleotides align to TRBD1. Germline loops: CDR1 MNHEY, CDR2 SMNVEV (reference sequence). After removal of 6 bases from V and 2 bases from J, the junction contained 4 bases not matched to a gene. CDR3 length: 14 amino acids. CDR3 nucleotides: TGTGCCAGCAGGAAGGACAGGGGCAACACTGAAGCTTTCTTT. This translates into CASRKDRGNTEAFF.